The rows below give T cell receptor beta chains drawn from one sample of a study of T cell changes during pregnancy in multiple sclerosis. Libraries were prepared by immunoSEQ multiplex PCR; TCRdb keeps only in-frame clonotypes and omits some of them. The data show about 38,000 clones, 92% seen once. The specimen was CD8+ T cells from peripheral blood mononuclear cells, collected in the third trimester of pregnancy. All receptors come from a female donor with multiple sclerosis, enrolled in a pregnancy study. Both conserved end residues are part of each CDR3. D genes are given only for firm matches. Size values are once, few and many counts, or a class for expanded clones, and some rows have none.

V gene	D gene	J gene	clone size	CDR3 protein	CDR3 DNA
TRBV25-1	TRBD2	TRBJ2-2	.	CASSSRGLAGETGELFF	TGTGCCAGCAGTTCTCGTGGACTAGCGGGAGAGACCGGGGAGCTGTTTTTT
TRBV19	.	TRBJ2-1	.	CASIRQSSYNEQFF	TGTGCCAGTATCAGACAGAGCTCCTACAATGAGCAGTTCTTC
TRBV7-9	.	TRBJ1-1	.	CASSPSGDGEAFF	TGTGCCAGCAGCCCTAGCGGGGATGGTGAAGCTTTCTTT
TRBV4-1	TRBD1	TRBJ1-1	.	CASSQGLTGGTEAFF	TGCGCCAGCAGCCAAGGATTGACAGGGGGGACTGAAGCTTTCTTT
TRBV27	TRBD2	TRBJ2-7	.	CASSLSGGPFYEQYF	TGTGCCAGCAGTTTGTCGGGAGGGCCTTTCTACGAGCAGTACTTC
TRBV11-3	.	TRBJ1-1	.	CASSRPRIIGGTEAFF	TGTGCCAGCAGCCGTCCCAGGATAATAGGAGGGACTGAAGCTTTCTTT
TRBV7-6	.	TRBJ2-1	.	CASSLDSGSSYNEQFF	TGTGCCAGCAGCTTAGATTCAGGTAGCTCCTACAATGAGCAGTTCTTC
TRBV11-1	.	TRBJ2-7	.	CASSFRDSSYEQYF	TGTGCCAGCAGCTTCCGTGACTCTTCCTACGAGCAGTACTTC
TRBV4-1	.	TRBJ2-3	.	CASSQRIADDMKDTQYF	TGCGCCAGCAGCCAACGAATAGCGGATGACATGAAAGATACGCAGTATTTT
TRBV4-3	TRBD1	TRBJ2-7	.	CASSHHRDREYEQYF	TGCGCCAGCAGCCACCACCGGGACAGGGAGTACGAGCAGTACTTC
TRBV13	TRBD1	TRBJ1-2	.	CASSAGAGTGGDSNYGYTF	TGTGCCAGCAGCGCTGGTGCCGGGACAGGGGGCGATTCTAACTATGGCTACACCTTC
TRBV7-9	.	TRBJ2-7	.	CASTPPEGEQYF	TGTGCCAGCACCCCCCCTGAGGGAGAGCAGTACTTC
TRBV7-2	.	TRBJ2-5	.	CASSLSGARQETQYF	TGTGCCAGCAGCTTATCGGGAGCCAGACAAGAGACCCAGTACTTC
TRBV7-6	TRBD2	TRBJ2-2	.	CASSLGLAGGYTGELFF	TGTGCCAGCAGCTTAGGACTAGCGGGAGGGTACACCGGGGAGCTGTTTTTT
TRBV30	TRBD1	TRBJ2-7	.	CAWSPGTGEQYF	TGTGCCTGGAGTCCCGGGACAGGGGAGCAGTACTTC
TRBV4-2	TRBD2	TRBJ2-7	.	CASSHGGAGTSDEQYF	TGTGCCAGCAGCCACGGGGGGGCCGGGACTTCGGACGAGCAGTACTTC
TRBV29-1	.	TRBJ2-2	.	CSVEGGGVFF	TGCAGCGTTGAAGGAGGGGGGGTGTTTTTT
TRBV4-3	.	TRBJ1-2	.	CASSQRSGYGYTF	TGCGCCAGCAGCCAACGCAGCGGCTATGGCTACACCTTC
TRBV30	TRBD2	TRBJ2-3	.	CAWSVLAGARDTQYF	TGTGCCTGGAGTGTCCTAGCGGGAGCCCGAGATACGCAGTATTTT
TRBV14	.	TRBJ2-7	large	CASSLSPGRGYEQYF	TGTGCCAGCAGCCTATCCCCAGGCAGGGGATACGAGCAGTACTTC
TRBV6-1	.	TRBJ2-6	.	CASSESWSSGANVLTF	TGTGCCAGCAGTGAGTCATGGAGCTCTGGGGCCAACGTCCTGACTTTC
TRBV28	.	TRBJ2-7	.	CASSSHNILNRANIYEQYF	TGTGCCAGCAGTTCACACAATATCCTAAACAGGGCCAATATCTACGAGCAGTACTTC
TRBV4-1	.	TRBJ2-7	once	CASSQDHAGTNEQYF	TGCGCCAGCAGCCAAGATCATGCGGGAACAAACGAGCAGTACTTC
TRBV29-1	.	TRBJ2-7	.	CSVPQGPYEQYF	TGCAGCGTTCCCCAGGGCCCCTACGAGCAGTACTTC
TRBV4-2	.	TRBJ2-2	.	CASSPRLGYNTGELFF	TGTGCCAGCAGCCCCAGGTTAGGATACAACACCGGGGAGCTGTTTTTT
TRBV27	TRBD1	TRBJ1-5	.	CASRAGQGGRSNQPQHF	TGTGCCAGCAGGGCTGGACAGGGGGGTCGTAGCAATCAGCCCCAGCATTTT
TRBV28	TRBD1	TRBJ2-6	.	CASSSPQIRQGNLSGANVLTF	TGTGCCAGCAGTTCCCCCCAGATTCGACAGGGGAACCTCTCTGGGGCCAACGTCCTGACTTTC
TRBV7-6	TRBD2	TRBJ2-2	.	CASSLASGREVDTGELFF	TGTGCCAGCAGCTTAGCTAGCGGGAGGGAGGTCGACACCGGGGAGCTGTTTTTT
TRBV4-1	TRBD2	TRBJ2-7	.	CASSHQWGGSYEQYF	TGCGCCAGCAGCCATCAATGGGGGGGGTCTTACGAGCAGTACTTC
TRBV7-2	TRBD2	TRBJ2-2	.	CASSLKREIGELFF	TGTGCCAGCAGCTTAAAGCGGGAGATCGGGGAGCTGTTTTTT
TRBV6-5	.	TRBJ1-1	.	CASRGGRGTEAFF	TGTGCCAGCAGAGGGGGTAGAGGCACTGAAGCTTTCTTT
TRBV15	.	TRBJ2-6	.	CATSQAGNSGANVLTF	TGTGCCACCAGTCAGGCCGGGAACTCTGGGGCCAACGTCCTGACTTTC
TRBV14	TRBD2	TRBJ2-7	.	CASSQDLAGPYEQYF	TGTGCCAGCAGCCAAGATCTAGCGGGCCCCTACGAGCAGTACTTC
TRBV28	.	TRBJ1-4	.	CASSLSVLGGKLFF	TGTGCCAGCAGTTTATCGGTGCTCGGAGGAAAACTGTTTTTT
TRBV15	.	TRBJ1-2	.	CATSDRQSNYGYTF	TGTGCCACCAGCGATCGACAGTCTAACTATGGCTACACCTTC
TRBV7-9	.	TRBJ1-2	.	CASSQLIGGGNGVYGYTF	TGTGCCAGCAGCCAACTAATTGGGGGAGGCAATGGTGTTTATGGCTACACCTTC
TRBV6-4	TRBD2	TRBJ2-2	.	CASREGSDTGELFF	TGTGCCAGCCGGGAGGGGAGCGACACCGGGGAGCTGTTTTTT
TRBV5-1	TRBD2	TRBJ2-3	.	CASRAHGGRPIPDTQYF	TGCGCCAGCAGAGCTCACGGCGGGAGGCCTATTCCGGATACGCAGTATTTT
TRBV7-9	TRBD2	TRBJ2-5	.	CASSRTRNQETQYF	TGTGCCAGCAGCCGGACTAGAAATCAAGAGACCCAGTACTTC
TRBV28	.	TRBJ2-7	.	CASNPTGYYEQYF	TGTGCCAGCAATCCTACAGGATACTACGAGCAGTACTTC
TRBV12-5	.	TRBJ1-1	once	CASGWADRWNTEAFF	TGTGCTAGTGGTTGGGCTGACAGGTGGAACACTGAAGCTTTCTTT